This is a list of T cell receptor beta chains from one sample in a study of blood T cell repertoires in COVID-19. The method was immunoSEQ multiplex PCR; TCRdb's version includes in-frame clones alone and lacks a portion of them. Of 60,000 to 70,000 clones in the sample, approximately 80% were seen once. The specimen sequenced was peripheral blood. The receptors derive from a woman of 80 years or more with acute or convalescent COVID-19. Each CDR3 is given with its conserved first and last residue. Fields, in order: J gene, D gene, clone size, V gene, CDR3 DNA, CDR3 protein. A D gene is named only where the DNA matches it firmly. Clone size, where shown, is once, few, many, or a class for clones that have expanded.

j_gene: TRBJ2-7
d_gene: .
abundance: .
v_gene: TRBV28
CDR3nt: TGTGCCAGCAGTCCTCCAGGGGCGAAGGGGTACGAGCAGTACTTC
CDR3aa: CASSPPGAKGYEQYF

j_gene: TRBJ2-1
d_gene: .
abundance: .
v_gene: TRBV27
CDR3nt: TGTGCCAGCAGTCCGACCCAACGGAGTGAGCAGTTCTTC
CDR3aa: CASSPTQRSEQFF

j_gene: TRBJ2-1
d_gene: TRBD1
abundance: once
v_gene: TRBV5-1
CDR3nt: TGCGCCAGCGAACGGACAGGGGGCTCCTACAATGAGCAGTTCTTC
CDR3aa: CASERTGGSYNEQFF

j_gene: TRBJ1-6
d_gene: .
abundance: .
v_gene: TRBV18
CDR3nt: TGTGCCAGCTCACCACCGGCCACGGGGTCACCCCTCCACTTT
CDR3aa: CASSPPATGSPLHF

j_gene: TRBJ1-1
d_gene: .
abundance: .
v_gene: TRBV28
CDR3nt: TGTGCCAGCAGTTTGGGGCGGCAGAACACTGAAGCTTTCTTT
CDR3aa: CASSLGRQNTEAFF

j_gene: TRBJ2-5
d_gene: TRBD1
abundance: .
v_gene: TRBV5-6
CDR3nt: TGTGCCAGCAGCTTGGTGGACAGGGGCCCAGAGACCCAGTACTTC
CDR3aa: CASSLVDRGPETQYF

j_gene: TRBJ2-2
d_gene: .
abundance: few
v_gene: TRBV7-6
CDR3nt: TGTGCCAGCAGCTTAGCGTACGGGAGAGGGGAGCTGTTTTTT
CDR3aa: CASSLAYGRGELFF

j_gene: TRBJ1-1
d_gene: .
abundance: once
v_gene: TRBV12-5
CDR3nt: TGTGCTAGTGGTTTGGTGCCAGGGGTTGCTGAAGCTTTCTTT
CDR3aa: CASGLVPGVAEAFF

j_gene: TRBJ2-1
d_gene: TRBD2
abundance: .
v_gene: TRBV28
CDR3nt: TGTGCCAGCAGTTTGGTTGGACTAGCGGGAGGGTGGCAGTTCTTC
CDR3aa: CASSLVGLAGGWQFF

j_gene: TRBJ2-1
d_gene: TRBD2
abundance: .
v_gene: TRBV7-7
CDR3nt: TGTGCTAGCAGCTTAGCGGGGGGAAACAATGAGCAGTTCTTC
CDR3aa: CASSLAGGNNEQFF

j_gene: TRBJ1-3
d_gene: TRBD1
abundance: .
v_gene: TRBV28
CDR3nt: TGTGCCAGCAGTTTACCTCGAGACAGGGGTTATGGAAACACCATATATTTT
CDR3aa: CASSLPRDRGYGNTIYF

j_gene: TRBJ2-6
d_gene: .
abundance: .
v_gene: TRBV19
CDR3nt: TGTGCCAGTAATATCGAGGATTACTCTGGGGCCAACGTCCTGACTTTC
CDR3aa: CASNIEDYSGANVLTF

j_gene: TRBJ1-1
d_gene: .
abundance: many
v_gene: TRBV19
CDR3nt: TGTGCCAGTACCCCGAGGGGACAGAACACTGAAGCTTTCTTT
CDR3aa: CASTPRGQNTEAFF

j_gene: TRBJ2-3
d_gene: .
abundance: .
v_gene: TRBV18
CDR3nt: TGTGCCAGCCTCGGGAGCACAGATACGCAGTATTTT
CDR3aa: CASLGSTDTQYF

j_gene: TRBJ2-7
d_gene: .
abundance: .
v_gene: TRBV2
CDR3nt: TGTGCCAGCAGACCGGACACTTACGAGCAGTACTTC
CDR3aa: CASRPDTYEQYF

j_gene: TRBJ1-2
d_gene: .
abundance: .
v_gene: TRBV3-1/TRBV3-2
CDR3nt: TGTGCCAGCAGCCAAGATTACAGGGCGCATGGCTACACCTTC
CDR3aa: CASSQDYRAHGYTF

j_gene: TRBJ2-2
d_gene: .
abundance: .
v_gene: TRBV3-1/TRBV3-2
CDR3nt: TGTGCCAGCAGCTCAGGGCACACCGGGGAGCTGTTTTTT
CDR3aa: CASSSGHTGELFF

j_gene: TRBJ1-2
d_gene: TRBD1
abundance: .
v_gene: TRBV10-1
CDR3nt: TGCGCCAGCAGCCCGGACAGGGTGGAAGGCTACACCTTC
CDR3aa: CASSPDRVEGYTF

j_gene: TRBJ2-5
d_gene: .
abundance: .
v_gene: TRBV7-6
CDR3nt: TGTGCCAGCAGCTTAGATAGCCGGCTCTACCAAGAGACCCAGTACTTC
CDR3aa: CASSLDSRLYQETQYF

j_gene: TRBJ2-1
d_gene: TRBD2
abundance: .
v_gene: TRBV7-3
CDR3nt: TGTGCCAGCAGCTCGACTAGCGGGAGGGGTGAGCAGTTCTTC
CDR3aa: CASSSTSGRGEQFF

j_gene: TRBJ2-1
d_gene: TRBD2
abundance: .
v_gene: TRBV15
CDR3nt: TGTGCCACCAGCAGAAGATCTCCCGGGACTAGCGGGAGCCATGAGCAGTTCTTC
CDR3aa: CATSRRSPGTSGSHEQFF

j_gene: TRBJ2-7
d_gene: TRBD2
abundance: .
v_gene: TRBV2
CDR3nt: TGTGCCAGCAGTGTTCCAGCGGGAGTCCCGTACGAGCAGTACTTC
CDR3aa: CASSVPAGVPYEQYF

j_gene: TRBJ1-1
d_gene: TRBD1
abundance: .
v_gene: TRBV18
CDR3nt: TGTGCCAGCTCACCCTCGACAGGGATCACTGAAGCTTTCTTT
CDR3aa: CASSPSTGITEAFF

j_gene: TRBJ2-3
d_gene: .
abundance: .
v_gene: TRBV29-1
CDR3nt: TGCAGCGTTGGCCTAGCGTCAGATGGAGATACGCAGTATTTT
CDR3aa: CSVGLASDGDTQYF

j_gene: TRBJ2-7
d_gene: .
abundance: .
v_gene: TRBV18
CDR3nt: TGTGCCAGCTCCCCCGACAGGACGGATGAGCAGTACTTC
CDR3aa: CASSPDRTDEQYF

j_gene: TRBJ2-1
d_gene: TRBD2
abundance: .
v_gene: TRBV7-2
CDR3nt: TGTGCCAGCAGCCGCGGACTAGCGGGAGTCGGTGAGCAGTTCTTC
CDR3aa: CASSRGLAGVGEQFF

j_gene: TRBJ1-4
d_gene: TRBD1
abundance: .
v_gene: TRBV2
CDR3nt: TGTGCCAGCGAAAGACCAGGGGGCACTAATGAAAAACTGTTTTTT
CDR3aa: CASERPGGTNEKLFF

j_gene: TRBJ2-5
d_gene: .
abundance: few
v_gene: TRBV25-1
CDR3nt: TGTGCCAGCAGTGACGGGACCCAGTACTTC
CDR3aa: CASSDGTQYF

j_gene: TRBJ1-2
d_gene: TRBD1
abundance: .
v_gene: TRBV27
CDR3nt: TGTGCCAGCAGTTCCGGAGGGACAGGGGCGGGGGGACGAGGCTACACCTTC
CDR3aa: CASSSGGTGAGGRGYTF

j_gene: TRBJ1-4
d_gene: .
abundance: .
v_gene: TRBV29-1
CDR3nt: TGCAGCGTTGAAGATAACCAGGCGGGTGAAAAACTGTTTTTT
CDR3aa: CSVEDNQAGEKLFF

j_gene: TRBJ1-2
d_gene: .
abundance: .
v_gene: TRBV24-1
CDR3nt: TGTGCCACCAGTGATACAGGCCGCGGGGGTGGTGGCTACACCTTC
CDR3aa: CATSDTGRGGGGYTF

j_gene: TRBJ1-2
d_gene: .
abundance: .
v_gene: TRBV5-6
CDR3nt: TGTGCCAGCAGCTTGGCCGGAGGGAGCTATGGCTACACCTTC
CDR3aa: CASSLAGGSYGYTF

j_gene: TRBJ2-7
d_gene: TRBD1
abundance: .
v_gene: TRBV28
CDR3nt: TGTGCCAGCAGCCACTCGACAGGGGGCGGGCTTAAATGCGAGCAGTACTTC
CDR3aa: CASSHSTGGGLKCEQYF

j_gene: TRBJ2-7
d_gene: TRBD2
abundance: .
v_gene: TRBV4-3
CDR3nt: TGCGCCAGCAGCACATCGAGCGGGGACGGTTTTAGCTACGAGCAGTACTTC
CDR3aa: CASSTSSGDGFSYEQYF

j_gene: TRBJ2-1
d_gene: TRBD1
abundance: .
v_gene: TRBV5-4
CDR3nt: TGTGCCAGCAGACGAGAGGGACAGAATGAGCAGTTCTTC
CDR3aa: CASRREGQNEQFF

j_gene: TRBJ2-7
d_gene: TRBD2
abundance: few
v_gene: TRBV20-1
CDR3nt: TGCAGTGCTAGTAGGCTGGGGGGGAACTACGAGCAGTACTTC
CDR3aa: CSASRLGGNYEQYF

j_gene: TRBJ2-5
d_gene: TRBD1
abundance: .
v_gene: TRBV4-2
CDR3nt: TGTGCCAGCAGCCAAGGGGACAGACAAGAGACCCAGTACTTC
CDR3aa: CASSQGDRQETQYF

j_gene: TRBJ2-1
d_gene: TRBD2
abundance: .
v_gene: TRBV11-2
CDR3nt: TGTGCCAGCAGCTTACCCGGGACTAGCTCCTACAATGAGCAGTTCTTC
CDR3aa: CASSLPGTSSYNEQFF

j_gene: TRBJ1-1
d_gene: .
abundance: .
v_gene: TRBV9
CDR3nt: TGTGCCAGCAGAAAAGGGAGGGCGGACACTGAAGCTTTCTTT
CDR3aa: CASRKGRADTEAFF

j_gene: TRBJ2-1
d_gene: TRBD2
abundance: .
v_gene: TRBV5-1
CDR3nt: TGCGCCAGCAGCTCCGGACTAGATGGCGAGCAGTTCTTC
CDR3aa: CASSSGLDGEQFF

j_gene: TRBJ1-2
d_gene: TRBD1
abundance: many
v_gene: TRBV18
CDR3nt: TGTGCCAGCTCCCCGGGACAGAGCTATGGCTACACCTTC
CDR3aa: CASSPGQSYGYTF

j_gene: TRBJ1-2
d_gene: TRBD1
abundance: few
v_gene: TRBV9
CDR3nt: TGTGCCAGCAGCGTAGGGCTTGGGGGCGGACAGGGCGCCTATGGCTACACCTTC
CDR3aa: CASSVGLGGGQGAYGYTF

j_gene: TRBJ1-2
d_gene: .
abundance: few
v_gene: TRBV11-2
CDR3nt: TGTGCCAGCAGTGTAGGGGCCTATGGCTACACCTTC
CDR3aa: CASSVGAYGYTF

j_gene: TRBJ1-5
d_gene: .
abundance: .
v_gene: TRBV6-6
CDR3nt: TGTGCCAGCAGTTATTCCCCAGGGGCAAGCAATCAGCCCCAGCATTTT
CDR3aa: CASSYSPGASNQPQHF

j_gene: TRBJ1-1
d_gene: .
abundance: .
v_gene: TRBV28
CDR3nt: TGTGCCAGCACGATCAGGACTCGTGAAGCTTTCTTT
CDR3aa: CASTIRTREAFF

j_gene: TRBJ1-2
d_gene: .
abundance: few
v_gene: TRBV27
CDR3nt: TGTGCCAGCAGTTCCGGGGGTAACTATGGCTACACCTTC
CDR3aa: CASSSGGNYGYTF

j_gene: TRBJ2-1
d_gene: TRBD1
abundance: .
v_gene: TRBV19
CDR3nt: TGTGCCAGTTCCTCCGGGACAGGCTCCTACAATGAGCAGTTCTTC
CDR3aa: CASSSGTGSYNEQFF

j_gene: TRBJ2-7
d_gene: .
abundance: once
v_gene: TRBV9
CDR3nt: TGTGCCAGCAGCGTATCAGCGCGCGACGAGCAGTACTTC
CDR3aa: CASSVSARDEQYF

j_gene: TRBJ2-2
d_gene: .
abundance: .
v_gene: TRBV30
CDR3nt: TGTGCCTGGAGCAGCAGGGTAAACACCGGGGAGCTGTTTTTT
CDR3aa: CAWSSRVNTGELFF

j_gene: TRBJ2-2
d_gene: TRBD1
abundance: .
v_gene: TRBV30
CDR3nt: TGTGCCTGGAGTGGGGACAGCACCGGGGAGCTGTTTTTT
CDR3aa: CAWSGDSTGELFF

j_gene: TRBJ2-5
d_gene: TRBD2
abundance: .
v_gene: TRBV5-1
CDR3nt: TGCGCCAGCAGCATCGGGACTAGCCGCCAGGAGACCCAGTACTTC
CDR3aa: CASSIGTSRQETQYF

j_gene: TRBJ1-6
d_gene: .
abundance: .
v_gene: TRBV2
CDR3nt: TGTGCCAGCAGCTTGCAGGGTCGGGATTCACCCCTCCACTTT
CDR3aa: CASSLQGRDSPLHF

j_gene: TRBJ1-1
d_gene: TRBD1
abundance: .
v_gene: TRBV10-3
CDR3nt: TGTGCCATCAGTGGGACCGGGACAGGGTTAAACACTGAAGCTTTCTTT
CDR3aa: CAISGTGTGLNTEAFF

j_gene: TRBJ1-2
d_gene: .
abundance: .
v_gene: TRBV7-9
CDR3nt: TGTGCCAGCAGCCTGTACGGGGATAACTATGGCTACACCTTC
CDR3aa: CASSLYGDNYGYTF

j_gene: TRBJ2-7
d_gene: TRBD2
abundance: .
v_gene: TRBV27
CDR3nt: TGTGCCAGCAGTTTATTCCTAGCGGGGGGGTACGAGCAGTACTTC
CDR3aa: CASSLFLAGGYEQYF

j_gene: TRBJ1-1
d_gene: .
abundance: .
v_gene: TRBV30
CDR3nt: TGTGCCTGGAGTGTACAACCGAACACTGAAGCTTTCTTT
CDR3aa: CAWSVQPNTEAFF

j_gene: TRBJ2-2
d_gene: TRBD2
abundance: few
v_gene: TRBV6-5
CDR3nt: TGTGCCAGCAAAGAGCGGGAGTACACCGGGGAGCTGTTTTTT
CDR3aa: CASKEREYTGELFF

j_gene: TRBJ1-1
d_gene: .
abundance: .
v_gene: TRBV4-2
CDR3nt: TGTGCCAGCAGCCCCCTGGCGGGGTCAGGGAACACTGAAGCTTTCTTT
CDR3aa: CASSPLAGSGNTEAFF

j_gene: TRBJ2-1
d_gene: TRBD2
abundance: .
v_gene: TRBV12-3/TRBV12-4
CDR3nt: TGTGCCAGCAGTCCAAGGACTAGCAATGAGCAGTTCTTC
CDR3aa: CASSPRTSNEQFF